This T cell receptor (beta chain) stems from a study of blood T cell repertoires in COVID-19. Looking at the study overall: Italy, Spain and the United States were the sources of the convalescent and acute COVID-19 samples.

The CDR3 consists of 17 residues. The germline gives CDR1 LGHDT, CDR2 YNNKEL (reference sequence). Original methodology: For nucleated cells, counts were estimated from reference gene primer amplification. Profiled with immunoSEQ multiplex PCR; TCRdb holds only in-frame clones, not every one. V, J and clone size reflect that table, while D and trimming were determined from the DNA. In the table there are around 180,000 clones, about four fifths of which are singletons. A note on this clone: An end of the junction differs from the germline gene, which may be a read error.

The rearrangement uses TRBV3-1 (or the pseudogene TRBV3-2) and TRBJ1-6; 7 bases are shared with TRBD1. The clonotype was recovered from a man aged 50 to 59 who had recovered from COVID-19. The source material was PBMCs or T cells enriched from blood (not recorded which). CDR3 region: CASRQGTAALYNSPLHF. As DNA, the CDR3 is TGTGCCAGCAGGCAAGGGACAGCCGCCCTCTATAATTCACCCCTCCACTTT.